Many counts were recorded for the clone carrying this TCR beta chain. These data originate in a study of T cells after posttransplantation cyclophosphamide. Clones were sequenced by immunoSEQ multiplex PCR, and TCRdb holds only the in-frame ones, with some missing. Observed in the sample are approximately 24,000 clones, none of them singletons. The CDR3 loop spans 14 amino acids. Trimming left V 2 bases short and J 2 bases short, with 6 bases between. The germline V gene encodes CDR1 MRHNA and CDR2 SNTAGT. The clonotype originates from a woman aged 60 to 75 in good health, CMV-negative, and a related stem cell transplant donor. The material sequenced was PBMCs. This chain uses TRBV6-4 with TRBJ2-2; a possible D gene is TRBD2 (6 bases). Written as DNA, the CDR3 is TGTGCCAGCAGTGACGGGACTAACACCGGGGAGCTGTTTTTT. Translated: CASSDGTNTGELFF.